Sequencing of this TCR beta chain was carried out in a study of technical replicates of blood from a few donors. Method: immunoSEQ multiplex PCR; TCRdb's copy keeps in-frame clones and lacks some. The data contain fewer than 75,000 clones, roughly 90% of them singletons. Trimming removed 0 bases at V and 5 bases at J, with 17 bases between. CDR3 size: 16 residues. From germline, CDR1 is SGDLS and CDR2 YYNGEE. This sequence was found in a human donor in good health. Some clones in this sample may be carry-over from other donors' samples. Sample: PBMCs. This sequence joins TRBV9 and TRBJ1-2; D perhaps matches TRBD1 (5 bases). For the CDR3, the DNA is TGTGCCAGCAGCGTAGCCCAGACCAGGGTAGGGTATGGCTACACCTTC. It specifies CASSVAQTRVGYGYTF.